This T cell receptor beta chain was observed in a study of T-cell memory formation after mild COVID-19. TCRdb redid the calling of the 5' RACE reads with MiXCR, one entry per CDR3 protein. The table shows 350,000 or so distinct CDR3 sequences, with roughly 19% occurring only once. V lost 3 bases and J 5 bases, leaving 19 bases between the germline ends. CDR3 length: 15 residues. CDR1 is DFQATT, CDR2 SNEGSKA, per germline (reference sequence). This rearrangement joins TRBV20-1 to TRBJ2-5; D tentatively fits TRBD1 or TRBD2 (5 bases each). Material for sequencing was PBMCs or a T cell subset sorted from them (not recorded which). This receptor was identified in a man younger than 30 who had mild COVID-19 (a few samples of this study predate the infection). Cell type and time point are not known. CDR3 DNA sequence: TGCAGTGCTAGTCGGAGTTGGGGACCGAGGGAGACCCAGTACTTC. Its protein product is CSASRSWGPRETQYF.